The 24 T cell receptor beta chains presented below share a single source sample, sequenced in a study of T cells after posttransplantation cyclophosphamide. Control samples came 1 year after myeloablative marrow transplants with methotrexate plus calcineurin inhibitor. Clones were read by immunoSEQ multiplex PCR, and TCRdb kept only the in-frame ones, dropping some. The sample holds roughly 20,000 clones, 80% to 90% seen once. The sequencing here drew on PBMCs, taken after an allogeneic stem cell transplant with a calcineurin inhibitor and methotrexate. Receptor source: a female patient in her 50s who received an allogeneic stem cell transplant from an unrelated donor, was CMV-positive, and had chronic GVHD only. T cells may partly derive from the graft donor.

This clone occurred once. The V call is TRBV6-1, the J call TRBJ1-1; D unresolved. CDR1 and CDR2 from the germline V gene are MNHNS and SASEGT. The CDR3 contains 13 residues. The V end lost 7 bases, the J end lost 0 bases, and 9 bases lay between the germline ends. The CDR3 DNA sequence: TGTGCCAGCAACAAAAAAGTGAACACTGAAGCTTTCTTT. Translated, it gives CASNKKVNTEAFF.

The CDR3 nucleotides are TGTGCCAGCAGCTTAGGACAGGGGGCTGGCTACGAGCAGTACTTC. Translation: CASSLGQGAGYEQYF. The chain recombines TRBV11-3 with TRBJ2-7; 10 positions match TRBD1. V gave up 1 base and J gave up 3 bases; unmatched junction bases: 3. The CDR3 sequence is 15 residues long. Per the germline V gene, CDR1 is SGHNT and CDR2 is YENEEA.

This chain links TRBV6-5 with TRBJ2-2; a possible D gene is TRBD2 (5 bases). Trimming stripped 2 bases from V and 3 bases from J, with 13 bases between. The CDR3 covers 16 residues. Germline CDR1 reads MNHEY; CDR2 reads SVGAGI. The CDR3 loop reads CASSYGFSVDTGELFF. The CDR3 nucleotides are TGTGCCAGCAGTTACGGATTTAGCGTGGACACCGGGGAGCTGTTTTTT.

The gene calls are TRBV28 and TRBJ1-2; no reliable D call. Per the germline V gene, CDR1 is MDHEN and CDR2 is SYDVKM. Trimming pared 6 bases from V and 7 bases from J, leaving 12 bases between. The CDR3 is made up of 12 amino acids. The CDR3 DNA is TGTGCCAGCAGGTCCCCGGGTGGTGGCTACACCTTC. Translating gives CASRSPGGGYTF.

V gene TRBV11-2 combines with J gene TRBJ1-2, with a tentative D call TRBD1 (5 bases). V was clipped by 3 bases and J by 6 bases, with 11 bases between them. The CDR3 is made up of 13 amino acids. Germline CDR1 reads SGHAT; CDR2 reads FQNNGV. Here the CDR3 reads CASSFLQVDGYTF. CDR3 DNA sequence: TGTGCCAGCAGCTTTTTACAGGTGGATGGCTACACCTTC.

This clone has only one observation. The V and J genes are TRBV6-5 and TRBJ2-7; D perhaps matches TRBD2 (5 bases). Between the trimmed V and J ends, which lost 7 bases and 4 bases, there was a span of 14 bases. Germline V gene lookup returns CDR1 MNHEY and CDR2 SVGAGI. CDR3 length equals 13 residues. In nucleotides, the CDR3 is TGTGCCAGCACCCCAGAGGGTCGTTACGAGCAGTACTTC. This codes for CASTPEGRYEQYF.

The CDR3 coding sequence is TGCAGCGACAGGACTACTAACTATGGCTACACCTTC. It yields the protein CSDRTTNYGYTF. V is TRBV29-1 and J is TRBJ1-2, with D maybe TRBD1 (5 bases). This CDR3 has 12 residues. V lost 7 bases to trimming and J lost 0 bases, with 9 bases between them. Per germline, CDR1 SQVTM and CDR2 ANQGSEA.

The sample holds a few counts of this clone. The gene calls are TRBV7-9 and TRBJ1-4; the D is unclear. This CDR3 is built from 15 residues. Per the germline V gene, CDR1 is SEHNR and CDR2 is FQNEAQ (reference sequence). Trimming removed 0 bases from V and 5 bases from J, with 10 bases in between. CDR3 in DNA: TGTGCCAGCAGCTTAGCTTCCGGGTCCAATGAAAAACTGTTTTTT. As protein: CASSLASGSNEKLFF. The full variable domain, in which reference TRBV7-9 and TRBJ1-4 provide the parts outside the CDR3, is DTGVSQNPRHKITKRGQNVTFRCDPISEHNRLYWYRQTLGQGPEFLTYFQNEAQLEKSRLLSDRFSAERPKGSFSTLEIQRTEQGDSAMYLCASSLASGSNEKLFFGSGTQLSVL.

This chain uses TRBV10-2 with TRBJ1-6, with 9 bases lining up with TRBD1. The V gene end was trimmed by 3 bases and the J gene end by 10 bases; junction bases not matched to a gene: 4. The CDR3 extends over 14 amino acids. Germline CDR1 is WSHSY and CDR2 is SAAADI. The DNA of the CDR3 is TGCGCCAGCAGTGACTGGGACAGGGAGTCACCCCTCCACTTT. Its translation is CASSDWDRESPLHF.

The rearrangement joins TRBV4-1 to TRBJ2-1, with a tentative D call TRBD1 (6 bases). There are 12 residues in the CDR3. Germline V gene data show CDR1 as MGHRA and CDR2 as YSYEKL. Trimming shortened V by 6 bases and J by 9 bases, and 12 bases separated the two germline ends. CDR3 in amino acids: CASSLQGIEQFF. For the CDR3, the DNA is TGCGCCAGCAGTCTACAGGGTATTGAGCAGTTCTTC.

The rearrangement links TRBV6-5 to TRBJ1-2; 8 bases line up with TRBD1. The CDR3 extends over 14 amino acids. J was trimmed by 4 bases and V by 7 bases; bases with no gene match: 8. Germline values: CDR1 MNHEY, CDR2 SVGAGI. The CDR3 nucleotides read TGTGCCAGCATGATCTCCGGGACAGGCTATGGCTACACCTTC. Residues: CASMISGTGYGYTF.

The chain joins TRBV28 to TRBJ2-3, with D possibly matching TRBD2 (6 bases). With 2 bases removed from V and 2 bases from J, the gap between germline ends came to 11 bases. The CDR3 sequence is 15 residues long. CDR1 is MDHEN and CDR2 is SYDVKM in the germline V gene. The CDR3 coding sequence is TGTGCCAGCAGTTTAACTCCGGGAGCCACAGATACGCAGTATTTT. This encodes CASSLTPGATDTQYF.

V and J are TRBV15 and TRBJ2-5, with 7 bases fitting TRBD1. Germline V gene lookup returns CDR1 LNHNV and CDR2 YYDKDF (reference sequence). V dropped 3 bases and J dropped 5; count of bases not matched to a gene: 6. The CDR3 is 14 amino acids. Here the CDR3 DNA reads TGTGCCACCAGCAGGCCCTCCAGGGGGGAGACCCAGTACTTC. Encoded protein: CATSRPSRGETQYF. Variable domain in full (rest from reference TRBV15 and TRBJ2-5): DAMVIQNPRYQVTQFGKPVTLSCSQTLNHNVMYWYQQKSSQAPKLLFHYYDKDFNNEADTPDNFQSRRPNTSFCFLDIRSPGLGDTAMYLCATSRPSRGETQYFGPGTRLLVL.

This clone has just a few counts. The chain is built from TRBV5-4 and TRBJ1-2; D is undetermined. V shed 0 bases and J shed 4 bases, with 7 bases lying between them. Germline V gene lookup returns CDR1 SGHNT and CDR2 YYREEE (reference sequence). The length of the CDR3 is 13 residues. The DNA of the CDR3 is TGTGCCAGCAGCTTGGGGCAGGTCTATGGCTACACCTTC. Translation: CASSLGQVYGYTF.

The rearrangement joins TRBV5-4 to TRBJ2-5, with D hard to call. Germline CDR1 is SGHNT and CDR2 is YYREEE (reference sequence). The CDR3 contains 13 residues. The V and J ends lost 1 base and 3 bases respectively, with 7 bases between them. This chain's CDR3 is CASSLSVKETQYF. For the CDR3, the DNA is TGTGCCAGCAGCTTGTCGGTAAAAGAGACCCAGTACTTC.

The rearrangement joins TRBV5-4 to TRBJ2-1, with D perhaps TRBD2 (5 bases). The CDR3 covers 15 residues. CDR1 and CDR2 (germline): SGHNT, YYREEE (reference sequence). Trimming took off 0 bases at V and 7 bases at J, with 14 bases between the two ends. Written as DNA, the CDR3 is TGTGCCAGCAGCTTGGAAAGGACTGTACATAATGAGCAGTTCTTC. It encodes CASSLERTVHNEQFF.

Written as DNA, the CDR3 is TGCGCCAGCAGCTTCAGGGATTTCACTAATGAAAAACTGTTTTTT. The encoded protein is CASSFRDFTNEKLFF. V and J are TRBV5-1 and TRBJ1-4, with D possibly matching TRBD1 (5 bases). Germline lookup yields CDR1 SGHRS and CDR2 YFSETQ. This CDR3 is built from 15 residues. Trimming took off 2 bases at V and 2 bases at J, with 10 bases between the two ends.

V usage is TRBV11-2 and J usage is TRBJ2-2; TRBD2 matches 10 bases. The trim removed 11 bases at V and 0 bases at J, leaving 6 bases unmatched. This CDR3 comprises 15 residues. CDR1 and CDR2 from the germline V gene are SGHAT and FQNNGV. CDR3 nucleotides: TGTGCCCCGAGAGCGGGAGGGGCGAACACCGGGGAGCTGTTTTTT. Amino acids: CAPRAGGANTGELFF.

The chain links TRBV6-6 to TRBJ1-5, with D hard to call. Germline V gives CDR1 MNHNY, CDR2 SVGAGI (reference sequence). This CDR3 is 14 amino acids long. Trimming cost V 5 bases and J 6 bases, with 14 bases left between them. This CDR3 reads CASSTRAPGQPQHF. CDR3 DNA sequence: TGTGCCAGCAGTACGCGTGCTCCCGGTCAGCCCCAGCATTTT.

The chain links TRBV27 to TRBJ2-5; the match to TRBD2 covers 16 bases. The end of the DNA aligns better with TRBJ2-7, so the J call may be wrong. Germline assignment: CDR1 MNHEY and CDR2 SMNVEV (reference sequence). The CDR3 totals 18 residues. The CDR3 sequence is CASSLSGTSGRAIYEQYF. Written as DNA, the CDR3 is TGTGCCAGCAGTTTATCGGGGACTAGCGGGAGGGCCATCTACGAGCAGTACTTC.

The rearrangement uses TRBV27 and TRBJ2-1; 7 bases agree with TRBD1. From germline, CDR1 is MNHEY and CDR2 SMNVEV (reference sequence). The CDR3 has 16 amino acids. The junction had 8 bases not matched to a gene; V was cut back by 6 bases and J by 0 bases. The CDR3 reads CASSKRGPHSYNEQFF. The CDR3, as DNA: TGTGCCAGCAGCAAAAGGGGGCCCCACTCCTACAATGAGCAGTTCTTC.

V and J are TRBV10-1 and TRBJ2-1; TRBD1 might be the D (5 bases). Germline-derived CDR1 and CDR2 are WNHNN and SYGVQD (reference sequence). The CDR3 runs 17 residues. V gave up 0 bases and J gave up 2 bases, with 14 bases separating them. The CDR3 is CASSESILGLTYNEQFF. The CDR3, as DNA: TGCGCCAGCAGTGAGTCGATTTTGGGGCTTACCTACAATGAGCAGTTCTTC.

This clone was counted a single time. The V and J genes are TRBV5-6 and TRBJ2-3, with D possibly matching TRBD2 (6 bases). CDR3 length: 16 residues. CDR1 and CDR2 from the germline V gene are SGHDT and YYEEEE. The germline V and J ends were trimmed by 4 bases and 3 bases, with 18 bases remaining between them. CDR3 nucleotide sequence: TGTGCCAGCAGCCCCGGGGGTTTTGGATCGACAGATACGCAGTATTTT. Translating gives CASSPGGFGSTDTQYF.

The gene calls are TRBV2 and TRBJ1-1; 9 positions agree with TRBD1. The germline V gene has CDR1 SNHLY and CDR2 FYNNEI. V was clipped by 3 bases and J by 0 bases; unmatched bases: 2. CDR3 length: 15 residues. The CDR3 region has the DNA TGTGCCAGCAGTGACCGGGACAGGGTGAACACTGAAGCTTTCTTT. Translated, it gives CASSDRDRVNTEAFF.